These T cell receptor beta chains were read from a single sample in a study of T cells in Graves' hyperthyroidism and ophthalmopathy. Each CDR3 protein gets one entry after TCRdb re-called the multiplex PCR reads with MiXCR. Altogether about 95,000 distinct CDR3 sequences are present, roughly 37% being singletons, with the ten largest covering 10%. Material: peripheral blood or thyroid tissue (not recorded which). The receptors come from a woman aged 25 to 45 with Graves' hyperthyroidism. The CDR3 runs from the conserved cysteine through the conserved F or W. The D gene is left open where the match is weak. Expanded clones get a size class; other rows say once, few or many, or leave the size out.

d_call: TRBD1
j_call: TRBJ2-5
clone_size: .
v_call: TRBV20-1
cdr3_aa: CSARDGWGTGSQETQYF
cdr3_nt: TGCAGTGCTAGAGATGGTTGGGGGACAGGGAGCCAAGAGACCCAGTACTTC

d_call: TRBD2
j_call: TRBJ2-3
clone_size: many
v_call: TRBV7-9
cdr3_aa: CASSLSAGDPRAQYF
cdr3_nt: TGTGCCAGCAGCTTATCAGCGGGAGATCCCCGGGCGCAGTATTTT

d_call: TRBD1
j_call: TRBJ1-6
clone_size: few
v_call: TRBV10-3
cdr3_aa: CAIGQGNSPLHF
cdr3_nt: TGTGCCATCGGACAGGGCAATTCACCCCTCCACTTT

d_call: TRBD1
j_call: TRBJ2-7
clone_size: many
v_call: TRBV7-9
cdr3_aa: CASSSTGDSTEQYF
cdr3_nt: TGTGCCAGCAGCTCGACAGGGGACAGTACCGAGCAGTACTTC

d_call: .
j_call: TRBJ1-1
clone_size: .
v_call: TRBV7-2
cdr3_aa: CASSQAAPGGMNTEAFF
cdr3_nt: TGTGCCAGCAGCCAAGCCGCTCCCGGGGGGATGAACACTGAAGCTTTCTTT

d_call: .
j_call: TRBJ2-7
clone_size: .
v_call: TRBV7-2
cdr3_aa: CASSRWASGSPYF
cdr3_nt: .

d_call: TRBD2
j_call: TRBJ2-7
clone_size: .
v_call: TRBV2
cdr3_aa: CASSVVAGEYEQYF
cdr3_nt: TGTGCCAGCAGTGTTGTAGCGGGAGAGTACGAGCAGTACTTC

d_call: TRBD2
j_call: TRBJ2-7
clone_size: few
v_call: TRBV7-9
cdr3_aa: CASSQIPGTSLGSYEQYF
cdr3_nt: TGCGCCAGCAGCCAAATTCCCGGGACTAGTCTAGGTTCCTACGAGCAGTACTTC

d_call: TRBD2
j_call: TRBJ2-3
clone_size: many
v_call: TRBV24-1
cdr3_aa: CAIGGGGPNTDTQYF
cdr3_nt: TGTGCCATCGGGGGGGGAGGGCCGAACACAGATACGCAGTATTTT

d_call: .
j_call: TRBJ2-5
clone_size: .
v_call: TRBV2
cdr3_aa: CASSGTLEETQYF
cdr3_nt: TGTGCCAGCAGTGGCACACTAGAGGAGACCCAGTACTTC

d_call: TRBD1
j_call: TRBJ2-7
clone_size: .
v_call: TRBV7-8
cdr3_aa: CASSPRDSSYEQYF
cdr3_nt: TGTGCCAGCAGCCCCCGGGACAGTTCCTACGAGCAGTACTTC

d_call: .
j_call: TRBJ2-7
clone_size: .
v_call: TRBV20-1
cdr3_aa: CSATPIDGGSYEQYF
cdr3_nt: TGCAGTGCTACCCCAATTGACGGGGGAAGCTACGAGCAGTACTTC

d_call: TRBD1
j_call: TRBJ2-7
clone_size: many
v_call: TRBV11-2
cdr3_aa: CASSTGTGKLYEQYF
cdr3_nt: TGTGCCAGCAGTACCGGGACAGGGAAGCTTTACGAGCAGTACTTC

d_call: .
j_call: TRBJ2-7
clone_size: .
v_call: TRBV7-6
cdr3_aa: CASSLRHLSPYEQYF
cdr3_nt: TGTGCCAGCAGCTTAAGACACCTGAGCCCCTACGAGCAGTACTTC

d_call: .
j_call: TRBJ1-1
clone_size: many
v_call: TRBV7-9
cdr3_aa: CASSLAHLNTEAFF
cdr3_nt: TGTGCCAGCAGCTTAGCGCACCTGAACACTGAAGCTTTCTTT

d_call: .
j_call: TRBJ1-1
clone_size: many
v_call: TRBV5-6
cdr3_aa: CASSGVMNTEAFF
cdr3_nt: TGTGCCAGCAGCGGGGTTATGAACACTGAAGCTTTCTTT

d_call: TRBD1
j_call: TRBJ1-3
clone_size: many
v_call: TRBV6-5
cdr3_aa: CASRTGTGAGNTIYF
cdr3_nt: TGTGCCAGTCGCACCGGGACAGGGGCCGGAAACACCATATATTTT

d_call: .
j_call: TRBJ1-5
clone_size: many
v_call: TRBV27
cdr3_aa: CASSLSTVNQPQHF
cdr3_nt: TGTGCCAGCAGTTTATCCACGGTCAATCAGCCCCAGCATTTT